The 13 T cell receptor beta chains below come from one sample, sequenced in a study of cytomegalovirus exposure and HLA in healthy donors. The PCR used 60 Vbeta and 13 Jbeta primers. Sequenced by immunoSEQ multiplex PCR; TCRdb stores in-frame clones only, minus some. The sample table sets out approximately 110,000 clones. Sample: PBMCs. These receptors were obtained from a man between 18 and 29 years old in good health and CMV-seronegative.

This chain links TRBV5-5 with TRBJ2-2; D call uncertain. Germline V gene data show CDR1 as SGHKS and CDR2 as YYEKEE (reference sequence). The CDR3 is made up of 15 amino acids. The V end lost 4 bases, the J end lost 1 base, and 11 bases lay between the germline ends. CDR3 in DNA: TGTGCCAGCAGCCTAACGGGTCAGAACACCGGGGAGCTGTTTTTT. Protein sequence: CASSLTGQNTGELFF.

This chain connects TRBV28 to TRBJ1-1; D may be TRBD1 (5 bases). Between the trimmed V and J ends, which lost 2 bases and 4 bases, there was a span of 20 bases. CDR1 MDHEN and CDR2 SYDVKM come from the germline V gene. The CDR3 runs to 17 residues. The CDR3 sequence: CASSLPRQGYQGTEAFF. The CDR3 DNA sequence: TGTGCCAGCAGTTTACCGAGGCAGGGTTATCAAGGCACTGAAGCTTTCTTT. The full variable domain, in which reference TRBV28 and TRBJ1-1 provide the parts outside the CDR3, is DVKVTQSSRYLVKRTGEKVFLECVQDMDHENMFWYRQDPGLGLRLIYFSYDVKMKEKGDIPEGYSVSREKKERFSLILESASTNQTSMYLCASSLPRQGYQGTEAFFGQGTRLTVV.

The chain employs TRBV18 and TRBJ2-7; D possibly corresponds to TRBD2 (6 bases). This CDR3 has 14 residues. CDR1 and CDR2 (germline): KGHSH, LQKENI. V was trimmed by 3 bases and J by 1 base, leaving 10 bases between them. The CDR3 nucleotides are TGTGCCAGCTCACCCTCGGCGGGATCCTACGAGCAGTACTTC. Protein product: CASSPSAGSYEQYF.

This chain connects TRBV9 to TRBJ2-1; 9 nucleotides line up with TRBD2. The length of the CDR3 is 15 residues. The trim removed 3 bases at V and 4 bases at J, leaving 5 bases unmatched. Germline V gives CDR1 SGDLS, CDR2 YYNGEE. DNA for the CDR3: TGTGCCAGCAGCGCGGAAGCGGGGGGATACAATGAGCAGTTCTTC. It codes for CASSAEAGGYNEQFF.

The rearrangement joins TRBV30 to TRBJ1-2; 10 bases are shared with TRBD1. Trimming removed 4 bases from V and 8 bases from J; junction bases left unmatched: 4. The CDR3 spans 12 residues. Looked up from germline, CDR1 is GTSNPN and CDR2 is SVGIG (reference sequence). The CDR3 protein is CAWIGQGGGYTF. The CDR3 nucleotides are TGTGCCTGGATCGGACAGGGGGGAGGCTACACCTTC.

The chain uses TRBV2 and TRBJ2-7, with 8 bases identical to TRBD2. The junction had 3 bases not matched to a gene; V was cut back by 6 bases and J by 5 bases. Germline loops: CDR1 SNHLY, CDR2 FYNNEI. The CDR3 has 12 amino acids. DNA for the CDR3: TGTGCCAGCAGCAGCGGGAGTAACGAGCAGTACTTC. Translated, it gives CASSSGSNEQYF.

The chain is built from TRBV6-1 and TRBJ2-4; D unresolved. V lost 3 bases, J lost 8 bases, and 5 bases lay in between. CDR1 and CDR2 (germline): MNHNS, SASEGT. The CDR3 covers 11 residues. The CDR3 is CASSDRDIQYF. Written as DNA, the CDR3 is TGTGCCAGCAGTGACCGCGACATTCAGTACTTC.

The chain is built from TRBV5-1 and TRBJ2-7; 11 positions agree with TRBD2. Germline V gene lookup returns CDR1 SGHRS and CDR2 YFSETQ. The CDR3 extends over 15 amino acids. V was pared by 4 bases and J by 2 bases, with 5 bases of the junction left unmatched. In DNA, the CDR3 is TGCGCCAGCAGCCAACTAGCGGGAGAAGCCTACGAGCAGTACTTC. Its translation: CASSQLAGEAYEQYF.

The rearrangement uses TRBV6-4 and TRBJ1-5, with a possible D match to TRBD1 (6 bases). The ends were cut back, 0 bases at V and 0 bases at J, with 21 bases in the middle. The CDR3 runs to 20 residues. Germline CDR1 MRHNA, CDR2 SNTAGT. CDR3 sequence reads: CASSDSRLRGSYHSNQPQHF. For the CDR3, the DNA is TGTGCCAGCAGTGACTCTCGTCTGAGGGGGTCCTACCATAGCAATCAGCCCCAGCATTTT.

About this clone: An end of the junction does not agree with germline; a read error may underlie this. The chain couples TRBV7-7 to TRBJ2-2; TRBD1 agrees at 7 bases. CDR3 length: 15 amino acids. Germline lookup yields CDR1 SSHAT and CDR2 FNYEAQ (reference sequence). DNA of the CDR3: TGTGCTAGCAGCCCGACAGGGACCAACACCGGGGAGCTGTTTTTT. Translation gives CASSPTGTNTGELFF.

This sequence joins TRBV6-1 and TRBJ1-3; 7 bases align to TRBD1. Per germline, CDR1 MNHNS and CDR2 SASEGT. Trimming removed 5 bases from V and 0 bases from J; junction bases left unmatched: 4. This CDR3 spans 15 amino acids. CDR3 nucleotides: TGTGCCAGCAGTACTGCAGGGGGCTCTGGAAACACCATATATTTT. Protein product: CASSTAGGSGNTIYF.

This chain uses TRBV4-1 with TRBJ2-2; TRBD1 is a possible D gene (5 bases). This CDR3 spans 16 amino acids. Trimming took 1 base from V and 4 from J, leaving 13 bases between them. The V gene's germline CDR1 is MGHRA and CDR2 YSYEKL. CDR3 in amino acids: CASSQGQNAITGELFF. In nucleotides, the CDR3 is TGCGCCAGCAGCCAAGGACAGAACGCCATCACCGGGGAGCTGTTTTTT.

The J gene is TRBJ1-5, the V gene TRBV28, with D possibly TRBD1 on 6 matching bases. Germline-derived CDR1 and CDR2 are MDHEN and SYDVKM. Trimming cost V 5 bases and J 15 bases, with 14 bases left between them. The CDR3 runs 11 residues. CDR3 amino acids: CASSPRGEWHF. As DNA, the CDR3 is TGTGCCAGCAGTCCCAGGGGAGAATGGCATTTT.